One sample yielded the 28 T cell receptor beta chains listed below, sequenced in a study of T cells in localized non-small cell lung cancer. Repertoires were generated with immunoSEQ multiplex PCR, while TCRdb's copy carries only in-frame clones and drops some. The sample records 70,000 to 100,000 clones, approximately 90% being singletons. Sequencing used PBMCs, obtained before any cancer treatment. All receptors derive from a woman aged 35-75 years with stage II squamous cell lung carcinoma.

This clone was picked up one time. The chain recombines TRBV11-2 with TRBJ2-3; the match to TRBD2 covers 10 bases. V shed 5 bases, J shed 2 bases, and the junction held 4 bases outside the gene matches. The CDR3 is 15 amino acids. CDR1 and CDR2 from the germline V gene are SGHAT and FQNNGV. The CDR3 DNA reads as TGTGCCAGCAGCCAAGGACTAGCGGTCACAGATACGCAGTATTTT. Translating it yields CASSQGLAVTDTQYF.

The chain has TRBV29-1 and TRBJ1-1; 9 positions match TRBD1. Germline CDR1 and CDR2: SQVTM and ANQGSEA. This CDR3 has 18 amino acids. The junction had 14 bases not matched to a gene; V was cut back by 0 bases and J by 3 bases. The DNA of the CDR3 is TGCAGCGTTGAAGACCCCGGGGGACAGGGATTGAGGCACACTGAAGCTTTCTTT. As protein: CSVEDPGGQGLRHTEAFF.

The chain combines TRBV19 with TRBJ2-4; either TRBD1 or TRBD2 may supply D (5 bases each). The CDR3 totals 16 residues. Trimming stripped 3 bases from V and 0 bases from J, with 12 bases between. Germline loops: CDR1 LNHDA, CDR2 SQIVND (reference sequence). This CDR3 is CASSIQGDSAKNIQYF. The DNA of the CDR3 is TGTGCCAGTAGTATCCAGGGAGACTCAGCCAAAAACATTCAGTACTTC.

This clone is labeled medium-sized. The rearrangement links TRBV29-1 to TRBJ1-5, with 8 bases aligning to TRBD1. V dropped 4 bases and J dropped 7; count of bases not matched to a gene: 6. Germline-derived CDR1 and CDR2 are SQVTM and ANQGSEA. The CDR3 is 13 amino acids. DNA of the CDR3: TGCAGCGTTGCGACAGGGGCGGGACAGCCCCAGCATTTT. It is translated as CSVATGAGQPQHF.

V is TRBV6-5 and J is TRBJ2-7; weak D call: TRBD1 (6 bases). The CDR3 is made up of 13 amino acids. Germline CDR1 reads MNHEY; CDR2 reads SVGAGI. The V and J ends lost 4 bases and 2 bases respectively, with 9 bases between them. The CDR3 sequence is CASSWDKTYEQYF. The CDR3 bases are TGTGCCAGCAGTTGGGACAAGACCTACGAGCAGTACTTC.

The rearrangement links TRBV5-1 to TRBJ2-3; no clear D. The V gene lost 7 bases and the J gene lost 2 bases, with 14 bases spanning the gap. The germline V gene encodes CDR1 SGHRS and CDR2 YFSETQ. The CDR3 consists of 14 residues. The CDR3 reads CASARSSPTDTQYF. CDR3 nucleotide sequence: TGCGCCAGCGCACGGTCCTCACCCACAGATACGCAGTATTTT.

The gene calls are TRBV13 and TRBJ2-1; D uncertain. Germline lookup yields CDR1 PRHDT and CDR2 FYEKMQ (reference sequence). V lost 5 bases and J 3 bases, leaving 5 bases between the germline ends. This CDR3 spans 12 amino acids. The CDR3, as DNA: TGTGCCAGCAGCCCAGGCTACAATGAGCAGTTCTTC. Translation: CASSPGYNEQFF.

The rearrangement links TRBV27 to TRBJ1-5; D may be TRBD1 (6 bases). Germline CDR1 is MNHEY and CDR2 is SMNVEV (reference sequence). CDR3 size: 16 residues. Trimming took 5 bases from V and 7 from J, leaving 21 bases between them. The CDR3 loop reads CASSILPIQGGQPQHF. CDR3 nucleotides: TGTGCCAGCAGTATCCTCCCGATACAGGGCGGGCAGCCCCAGCATTTT.

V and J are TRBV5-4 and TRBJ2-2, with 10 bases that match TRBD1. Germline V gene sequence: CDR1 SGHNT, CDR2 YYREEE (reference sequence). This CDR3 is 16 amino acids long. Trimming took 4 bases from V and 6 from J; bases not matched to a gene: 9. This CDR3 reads CASSARRQGASGELFF. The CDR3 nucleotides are TGTGCCAGCAGCGCTCGTCGACAGGGGGCGTCCGGGGAGCTGTTTTTT.

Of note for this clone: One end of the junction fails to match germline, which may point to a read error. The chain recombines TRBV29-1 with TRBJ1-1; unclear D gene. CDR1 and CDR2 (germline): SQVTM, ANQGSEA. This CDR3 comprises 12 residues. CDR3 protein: CSAEPGVTEAFF. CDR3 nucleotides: TGCAGCGCTGAACCTGGTGTCACTGAAGCTTTCTTT.

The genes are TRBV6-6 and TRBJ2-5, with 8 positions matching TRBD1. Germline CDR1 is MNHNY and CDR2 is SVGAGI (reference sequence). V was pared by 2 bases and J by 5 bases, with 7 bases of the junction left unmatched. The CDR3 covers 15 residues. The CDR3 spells CASSYRTGLMETQYF. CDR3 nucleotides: TGTGCCAGCAGTTACCGGACAGGGTTAATGGAGACCCAGTACTTC.

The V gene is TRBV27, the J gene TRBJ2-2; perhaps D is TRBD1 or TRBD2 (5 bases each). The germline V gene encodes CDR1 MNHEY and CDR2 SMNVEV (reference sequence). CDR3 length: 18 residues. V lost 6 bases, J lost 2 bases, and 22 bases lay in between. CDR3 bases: TGTGCCAGCAGCTTAAGGGCAGGGAGAATCTATAACACCGGGGAGCTGTTTTTT. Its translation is CASSLRAGRIYNTGELFF.

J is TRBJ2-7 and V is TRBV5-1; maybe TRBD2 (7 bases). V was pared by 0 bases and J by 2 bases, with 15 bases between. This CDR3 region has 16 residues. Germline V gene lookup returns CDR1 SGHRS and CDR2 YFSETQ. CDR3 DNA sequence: TGCGCCAGCAGCTTGGCTCCGGGGGCGGGAGCCTACGAGCAGTACTTC. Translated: CASSLAPGAGAYEQYF.

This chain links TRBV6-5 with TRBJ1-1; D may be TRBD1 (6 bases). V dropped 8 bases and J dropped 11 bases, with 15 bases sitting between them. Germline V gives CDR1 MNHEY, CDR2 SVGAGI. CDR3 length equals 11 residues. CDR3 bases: TGTGCCAGCGAGGGAGGGGGTAGGGCTTTCTTT. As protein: CASEGGGRAFF.

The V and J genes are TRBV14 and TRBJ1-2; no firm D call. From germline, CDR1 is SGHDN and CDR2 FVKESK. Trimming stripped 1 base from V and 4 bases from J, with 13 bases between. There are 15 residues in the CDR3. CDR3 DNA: TGTGCCAGCAGCCAAGCGACCCCGAGGGCCTATGGCTACACCTTC. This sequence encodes CASSQATPRAYGYTF.

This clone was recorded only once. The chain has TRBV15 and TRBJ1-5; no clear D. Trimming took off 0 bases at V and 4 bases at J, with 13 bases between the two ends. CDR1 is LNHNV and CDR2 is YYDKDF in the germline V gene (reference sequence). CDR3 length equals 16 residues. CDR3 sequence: CATSRDGGSKNQPQHF. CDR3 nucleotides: TGTGCCACCAGCAGAGATGGTGGCAGCAAGAATCAGCCCCAGCATTTT. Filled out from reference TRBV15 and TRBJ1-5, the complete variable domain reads DAMVIQNPRYQVTQFGKPVTLSCSQTLNHNVMYWYQQKSSQAPKLLFHYYDKDFNNEADTPDNFQSRRPNTSFCFLDIRSPGLGDTAMYLCATSRDGGSKNQPQHFGDGTRLSIL.

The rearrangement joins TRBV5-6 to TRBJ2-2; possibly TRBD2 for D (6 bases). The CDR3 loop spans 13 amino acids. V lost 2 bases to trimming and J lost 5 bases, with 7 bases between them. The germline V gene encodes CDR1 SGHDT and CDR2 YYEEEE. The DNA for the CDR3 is TGTGCCAGCAGCTTCGGGGGAACCGGGGAGCTGTTTTTT. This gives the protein CASSFGGTGELFF. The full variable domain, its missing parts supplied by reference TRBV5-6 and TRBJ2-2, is DAGVTQSPTHLIKTRGQQVTLRCSPKSGHDTVSWYQQALGQGPQFIFQYYEEEERQRGNFPDRFSGHQFPNYSSELNVNALLLGDSALYLCASSFGGTGELFFGEGSRLTVL.

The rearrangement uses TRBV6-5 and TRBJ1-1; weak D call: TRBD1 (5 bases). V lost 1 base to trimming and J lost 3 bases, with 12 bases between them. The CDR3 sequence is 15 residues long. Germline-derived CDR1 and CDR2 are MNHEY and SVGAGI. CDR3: CASSYFGGVDTEAFF. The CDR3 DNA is TGTGCCAGCAGTTACTTTGGGGGTGTGGACACTGAAGCTTTCTTT.

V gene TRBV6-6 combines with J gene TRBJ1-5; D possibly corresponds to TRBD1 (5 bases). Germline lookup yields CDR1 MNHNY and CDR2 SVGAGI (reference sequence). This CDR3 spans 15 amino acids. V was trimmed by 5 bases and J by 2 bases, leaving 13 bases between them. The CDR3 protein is CASSDRLIGNQPQHF. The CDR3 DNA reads TGTGCCAGCAGTGACAGACTAATAGGCAATCAGCCCCAGCATTTT.

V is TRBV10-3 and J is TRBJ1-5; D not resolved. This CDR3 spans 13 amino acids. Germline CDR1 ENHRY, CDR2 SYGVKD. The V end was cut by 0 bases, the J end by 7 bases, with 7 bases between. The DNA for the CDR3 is TGTGCCATCAGTGAGTCTGACGGGCAGCCCCAGCATTTT. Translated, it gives CAISESDGQPQHF.

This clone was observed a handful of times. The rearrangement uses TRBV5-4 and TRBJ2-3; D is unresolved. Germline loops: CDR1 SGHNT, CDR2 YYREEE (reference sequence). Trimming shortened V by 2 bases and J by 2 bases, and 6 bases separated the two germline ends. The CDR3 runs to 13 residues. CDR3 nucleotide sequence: TGTGCCAGCAGCTTCCCCGCCACAGATACGCAGTATTTT. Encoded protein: CASSFPATDTQYF.

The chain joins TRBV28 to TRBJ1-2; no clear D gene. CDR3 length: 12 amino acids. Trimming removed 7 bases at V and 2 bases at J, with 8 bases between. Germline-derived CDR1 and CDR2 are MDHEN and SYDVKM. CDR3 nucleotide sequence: TGTGCCAGCATAGGGAACAACTATGGCTACACCTTC. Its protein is CASIGNNYGYTF.

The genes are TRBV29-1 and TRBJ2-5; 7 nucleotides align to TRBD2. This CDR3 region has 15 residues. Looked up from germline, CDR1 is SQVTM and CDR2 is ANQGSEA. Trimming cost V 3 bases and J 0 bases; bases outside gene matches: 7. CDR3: CSVDLRSGYQETQYF. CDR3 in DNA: TGCAGCGTTGATCTCCGTAGCGGGTACCAAGAGACCCAGTACTTC.

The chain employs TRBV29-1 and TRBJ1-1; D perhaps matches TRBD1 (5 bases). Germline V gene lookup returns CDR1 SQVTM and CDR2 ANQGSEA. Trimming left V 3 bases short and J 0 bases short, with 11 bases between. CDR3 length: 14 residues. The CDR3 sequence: CSVDQGVMNTEAFF. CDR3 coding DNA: TGCAGCGTTGACCAGGGAGTGATGAACACTGAAGCTTTCTTT.

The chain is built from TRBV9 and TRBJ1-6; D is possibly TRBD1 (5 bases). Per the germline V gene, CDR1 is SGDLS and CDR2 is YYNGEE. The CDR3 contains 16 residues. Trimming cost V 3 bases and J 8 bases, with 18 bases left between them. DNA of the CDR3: TGTGCCAGCAGCGCCCACCTGCGAGGGGCTGATTCACCCCTCCACTTT. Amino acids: CASSAHLRGADSPLHF.

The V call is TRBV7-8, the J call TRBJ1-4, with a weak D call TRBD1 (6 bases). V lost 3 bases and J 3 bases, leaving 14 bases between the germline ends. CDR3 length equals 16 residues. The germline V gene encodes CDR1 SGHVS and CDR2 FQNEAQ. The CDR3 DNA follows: TGTGCCAGCAGCTTCCACAGGGATAGGCCTAATGAAAAACTGTTTTTT. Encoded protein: CASSFHRDRPNEKLFF. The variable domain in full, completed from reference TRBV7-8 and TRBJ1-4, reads GAGVSQSPRYKVAKRGQDVALRCDPISGHVSLFWYQQALGQGPEFLTYFQNEAQLDKSGLPSDRFFAERPEGSVSTLKIQRTQQEDSAVYLCASSFHRDRPNEKLFFGSGTQLSVL.

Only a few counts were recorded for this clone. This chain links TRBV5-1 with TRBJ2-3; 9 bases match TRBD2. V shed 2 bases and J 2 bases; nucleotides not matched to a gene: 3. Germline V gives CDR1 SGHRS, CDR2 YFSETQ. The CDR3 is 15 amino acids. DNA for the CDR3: TGCGCCAGCAGCTTCCTAGCGGGGCTCACAGATACGCAGTATTTT. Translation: CASSFLAGLTDTQYF.

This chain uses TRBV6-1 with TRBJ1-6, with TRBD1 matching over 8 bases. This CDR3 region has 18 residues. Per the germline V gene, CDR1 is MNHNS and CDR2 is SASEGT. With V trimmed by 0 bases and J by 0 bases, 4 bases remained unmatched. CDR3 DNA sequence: TGTGCCAGCAGTGAAGCGCAGGGGGCCAGCTCCTATAATTCACCCCTCCACTTT. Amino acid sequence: CASSEAQGASSYNSPLHF.